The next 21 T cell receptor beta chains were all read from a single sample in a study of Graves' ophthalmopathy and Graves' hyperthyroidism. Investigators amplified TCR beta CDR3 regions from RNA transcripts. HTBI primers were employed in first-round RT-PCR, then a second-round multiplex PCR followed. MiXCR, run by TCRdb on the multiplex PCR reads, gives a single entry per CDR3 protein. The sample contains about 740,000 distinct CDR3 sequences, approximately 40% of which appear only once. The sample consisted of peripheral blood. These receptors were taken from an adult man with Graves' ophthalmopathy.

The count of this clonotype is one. CDR3 nucleotide sequence: TGCAGCGTAGATCGACGGACCGCTGAAAAACTGTTTTTT. Encoded protein: CSVDRRTAEKLFF. The chain couples TRBV29-1 to TRBJ1-4; D gene unclear. There are 13 residues in the CDR3. V was cut by 6 bases and J by 7 bases, with 15 bases left in between. In germline, CDR1 is SQVTM, CDR2 ANQGSEA.

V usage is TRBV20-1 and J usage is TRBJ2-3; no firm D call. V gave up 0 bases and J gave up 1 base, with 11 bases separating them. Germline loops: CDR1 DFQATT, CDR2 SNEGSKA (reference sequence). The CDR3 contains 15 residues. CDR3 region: CSARDVMPRTDTQYF. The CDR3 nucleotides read TGCAGTGCTAGAGATGTTATGCCTCGCACAGATACGCAGTATTTT.

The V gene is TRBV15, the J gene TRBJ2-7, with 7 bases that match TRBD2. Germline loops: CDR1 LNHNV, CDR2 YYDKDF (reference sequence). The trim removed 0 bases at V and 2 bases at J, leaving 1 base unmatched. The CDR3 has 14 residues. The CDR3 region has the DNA TGTGCCACCAGCAGAGAGGGGAGGGCCTACGAGCAGTACTTC. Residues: CATSREGRAYEQYF.

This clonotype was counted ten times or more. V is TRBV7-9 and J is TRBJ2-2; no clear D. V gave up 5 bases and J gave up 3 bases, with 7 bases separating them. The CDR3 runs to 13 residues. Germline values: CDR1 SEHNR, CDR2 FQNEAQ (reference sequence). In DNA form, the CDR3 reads TGTGCCAGCAGCCGTGTTTACACCGGGGAGCTGTTTTTT. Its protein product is CASSRVYTGELFF.

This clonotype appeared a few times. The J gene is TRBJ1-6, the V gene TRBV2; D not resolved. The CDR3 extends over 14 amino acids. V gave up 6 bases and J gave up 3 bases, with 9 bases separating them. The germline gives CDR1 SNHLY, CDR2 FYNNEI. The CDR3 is CASRSRYYNSPLHF. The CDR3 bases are TGTGCCAGCAGGTCCAGATACTATAATTCACCCCTCCACTTT.

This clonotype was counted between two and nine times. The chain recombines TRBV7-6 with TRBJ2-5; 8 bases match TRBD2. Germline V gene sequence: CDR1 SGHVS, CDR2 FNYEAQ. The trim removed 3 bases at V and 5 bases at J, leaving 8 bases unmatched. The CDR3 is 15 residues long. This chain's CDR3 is CASSFKGRLAETQYF. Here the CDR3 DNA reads TGTGCCAGCAGCTTCAAGGGGAGACTAGCGGAGACCCAGTACTTC.

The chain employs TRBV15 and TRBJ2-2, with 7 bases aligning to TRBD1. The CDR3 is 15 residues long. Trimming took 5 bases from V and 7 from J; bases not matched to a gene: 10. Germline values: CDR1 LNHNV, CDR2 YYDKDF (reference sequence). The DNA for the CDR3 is TGTGCCACCAGCCGTGACAGGGTTGTCGGCGGGGAGCTGTTTTTT. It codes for CATSRDRVVGGELFF.

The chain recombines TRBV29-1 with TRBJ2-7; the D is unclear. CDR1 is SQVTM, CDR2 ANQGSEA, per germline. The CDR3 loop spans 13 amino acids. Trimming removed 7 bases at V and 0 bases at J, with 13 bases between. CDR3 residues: CSAMTLSSYEQYF. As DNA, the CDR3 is TGCAGCGCCATGACACTTAGCTCCTACGAGCAGTACTTC.

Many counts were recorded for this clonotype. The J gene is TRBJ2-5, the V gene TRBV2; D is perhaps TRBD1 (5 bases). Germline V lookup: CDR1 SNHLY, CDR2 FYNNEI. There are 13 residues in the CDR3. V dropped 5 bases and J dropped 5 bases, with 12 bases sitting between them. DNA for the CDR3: TGTGCCAGCAGTCCAGGGATGTGGGAGACCCAGTACTTC. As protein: CASSPGMWETQYF.

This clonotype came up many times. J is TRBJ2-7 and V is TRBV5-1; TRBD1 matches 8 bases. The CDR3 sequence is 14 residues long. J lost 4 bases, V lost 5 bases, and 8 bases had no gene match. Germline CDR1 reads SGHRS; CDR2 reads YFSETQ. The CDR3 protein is CASSATGVRYEQYF. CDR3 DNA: TGCGCCAGCAGTGCGACAGGGGTGAGGTACGAGCAGTACTTC.

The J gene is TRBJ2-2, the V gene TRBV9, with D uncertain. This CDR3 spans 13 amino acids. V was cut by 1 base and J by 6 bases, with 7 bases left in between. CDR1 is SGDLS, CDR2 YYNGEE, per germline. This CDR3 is CASSVRQAGELFF. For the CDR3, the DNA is TGTGCCAGCAGCGTACGACAAGCCGGGGAGCTGTTTTTT.

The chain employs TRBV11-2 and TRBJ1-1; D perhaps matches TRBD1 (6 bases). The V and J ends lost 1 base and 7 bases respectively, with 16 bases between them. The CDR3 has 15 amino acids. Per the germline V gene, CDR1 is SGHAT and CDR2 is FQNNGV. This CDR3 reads CASSLGTGLFSEAFF. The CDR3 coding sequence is TGTGCCAGCAGCTTAGGAACAGGGTTATTTAGTGAAGCTTTCTTT.

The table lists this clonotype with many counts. CDR3 residues: CASSEIGLGGEQYF. The DNA of the CDR3 is TGTGCCAGCAGTGAAATAGGCCTTGGTGGGGAGCAGTACTTC. The chain is built from TRBV2 and TRBJ2-7; D gene unclear. The V end lost 2 bases, the J end lost 7 bases, and 15 bases lay between the germline ends. CDR3 length equals 14 residues. Per germline, CDR1 SNHLY and CDR2 FYNNEI.

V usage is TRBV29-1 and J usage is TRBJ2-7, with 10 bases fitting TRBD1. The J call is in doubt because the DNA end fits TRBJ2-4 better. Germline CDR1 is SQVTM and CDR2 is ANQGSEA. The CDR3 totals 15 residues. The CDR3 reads CSVSGTGALQDIQYF. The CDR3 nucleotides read TGCAGCGTCTCCGGGACAGGGGCTCTTCAAGACATTCAGTACTTC.

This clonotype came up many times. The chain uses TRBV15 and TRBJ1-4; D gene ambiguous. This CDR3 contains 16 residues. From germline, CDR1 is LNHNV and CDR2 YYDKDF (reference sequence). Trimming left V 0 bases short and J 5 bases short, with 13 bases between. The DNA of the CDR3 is TGTGCCACCAGCAGAGAACGGTCCCGTACCAATGAAAAACTGTTTTTT. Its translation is CATSRERSRTNEKLFF.

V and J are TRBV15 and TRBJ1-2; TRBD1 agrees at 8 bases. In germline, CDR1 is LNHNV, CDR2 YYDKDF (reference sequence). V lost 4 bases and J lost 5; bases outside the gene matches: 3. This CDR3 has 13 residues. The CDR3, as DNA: TGTGCCACCAGCACCAGACAGGGGTATGGCTACACCTTC. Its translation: CATSTRQGYGYTF.

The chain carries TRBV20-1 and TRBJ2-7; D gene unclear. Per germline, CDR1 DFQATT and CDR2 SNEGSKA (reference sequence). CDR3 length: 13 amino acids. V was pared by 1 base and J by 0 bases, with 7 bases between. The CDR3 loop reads CSARGVLSYEQYF. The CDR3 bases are TGCAGTGCTAGAGGGGTCCTCTCCTACGAGCAGTACTTC.

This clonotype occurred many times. CDR3 protein: CASSQRRYEQYF. CDR3 DNA sequence: TGTGCCAGCAGCCAACGACGCTACGAGCAGTACTTC. The chain recombines TRBV14 with TRBJ2-7, with unresolved D. The ends were cut back, 2 bases at V and 3 bases at J, with 5 bases in the middle. The CDR3 runs 12 residues. Germline CDR1 is SGHDN and CDR2 is FVKESK.

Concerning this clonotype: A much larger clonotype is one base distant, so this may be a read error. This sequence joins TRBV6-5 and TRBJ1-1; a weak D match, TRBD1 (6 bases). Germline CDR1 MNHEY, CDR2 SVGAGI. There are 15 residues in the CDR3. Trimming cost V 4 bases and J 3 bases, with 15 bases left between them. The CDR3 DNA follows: TGTGCCAGCAGTTTCCGGCAGGGGCATGACACTGAAGCTTTCTTT. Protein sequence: CASSFRQGHDTEAFF.

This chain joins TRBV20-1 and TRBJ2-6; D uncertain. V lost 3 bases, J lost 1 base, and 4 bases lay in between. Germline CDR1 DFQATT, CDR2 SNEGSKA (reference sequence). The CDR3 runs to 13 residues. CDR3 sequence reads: CSARRSGANVLTF. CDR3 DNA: TGCAGTGCTAGGAGGTCTGGGGCCAACGTCCTGACTTTC.

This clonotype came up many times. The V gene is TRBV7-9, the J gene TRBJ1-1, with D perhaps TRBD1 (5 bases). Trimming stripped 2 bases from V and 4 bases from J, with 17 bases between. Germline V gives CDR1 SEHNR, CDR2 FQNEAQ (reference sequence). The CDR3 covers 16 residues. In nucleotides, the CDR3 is TGTGCCAGCAGCTTAAGAGCTGGGGGGATCGGCACTGAAGCTTTCTTT. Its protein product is CASSLRAGGIGTEAFF.